This T cell receptor beta chain was recovered during a study of blood T cell repertoires in COVID-19. For the study at large: Sample material is recorded as cDNA or gDNA derived from T cells, B-cell-depleted T cells, or PBMCs.

How the authors handled the data: Scientists estimated how many nucleated cells there were by amplifying reference gene primers. Assay used: immunoSEQ multiplex PCR; TCRdb lists only in-frame clones, some missing. The V and J calls and clone size come from that table; D and trimming were worked out from the DNA. This table holds 75,000 to 95,000 clones, roughly 89% found once. The TCR sequence derives from a man aged 60 to 75 with acute or convalescent COVID-19. Sequences were obtained from peripheral blood.

The CDR3 sequence: CASSPLGTGGEAFF. CDR3 DNA sequence: TGTGCCAGCAGCCCCCTGGGGACAGGCGGTGAAGCTTTCTTT. This chain joins TRBV7-2 and TRBJ1-1; 8 bases agree with TRBD1. This CDR3 comprises 14 residues. Germline CDR1 is SGHTA and CDR2 is FQGNSA. The V and J ends lost 5 bases and 7 bases, in that order; junction bases with no gene match: 9.